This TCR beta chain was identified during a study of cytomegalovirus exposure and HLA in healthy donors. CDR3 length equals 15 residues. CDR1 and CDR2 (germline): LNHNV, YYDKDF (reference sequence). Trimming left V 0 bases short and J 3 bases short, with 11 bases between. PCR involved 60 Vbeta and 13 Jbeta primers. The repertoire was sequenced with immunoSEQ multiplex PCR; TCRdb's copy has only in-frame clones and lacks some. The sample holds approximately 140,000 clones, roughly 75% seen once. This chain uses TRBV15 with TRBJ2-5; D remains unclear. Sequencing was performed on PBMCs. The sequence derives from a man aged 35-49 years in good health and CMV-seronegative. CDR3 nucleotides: TGTGCCACCAGCAGAGATTTTACTACCAAAGAGACCCAGTACTTC. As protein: CATSRDFTTKETQYF.